A single T cell receptor (beta chain) is shown here with its context. 60 Vbeta and 13 Jbeta primers were used in PCR. Clones were sequenced by immunoSEQ multiplex PCR, and TCRdb holds only the in-frame ones, with some missing. This sample has 65,000 to 100,000 clones, with almost 80% found just once. The sample belongs to a study of cytomegalovirus exposure and HLA in healthy donors. Germline V gives CDR1 SEHNR, CDR2 FQNEAQ (reference sequence). This CDR3 is 17 amino acids long. V was shortened by 3 bases and J by 0 bases, with 17 bases between the two germline ends. The receptor comes from a female donor in good health and CMV-seronegative. The chain carries TRBV7-9 and TRBJ1-1; D unclear. Sequencing was carried out using PBMCs. The CDR3 sequence is CASSFRKAATMNTEAFF. Here the CDR3 DNA reads TGTGCCAGCAGCTTTAGGAAGGCAGCGACTATGAACACTGAAGCTTTCTTT.